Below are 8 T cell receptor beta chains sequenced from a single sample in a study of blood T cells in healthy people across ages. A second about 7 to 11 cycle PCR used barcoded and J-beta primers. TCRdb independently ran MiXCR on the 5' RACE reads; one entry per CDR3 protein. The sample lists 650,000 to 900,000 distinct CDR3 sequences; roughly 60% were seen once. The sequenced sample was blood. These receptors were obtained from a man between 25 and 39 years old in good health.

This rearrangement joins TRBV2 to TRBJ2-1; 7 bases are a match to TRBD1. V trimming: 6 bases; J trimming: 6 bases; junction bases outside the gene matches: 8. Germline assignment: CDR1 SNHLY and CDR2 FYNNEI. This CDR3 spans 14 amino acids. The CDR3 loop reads CASRAPDRRNEQFF. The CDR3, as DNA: TGTGCCAGCAGAGCCCCGGACAGGCGCAATGAGCAGTTCTTC.

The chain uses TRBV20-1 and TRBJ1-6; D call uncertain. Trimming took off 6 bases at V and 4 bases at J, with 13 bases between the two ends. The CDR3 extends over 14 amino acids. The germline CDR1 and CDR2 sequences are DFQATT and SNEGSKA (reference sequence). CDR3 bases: TGCAGTGCCGCCCGGCCGGGTTATAATTCACCCCTCCACTTT. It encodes CSAARPGYNSPLHF.

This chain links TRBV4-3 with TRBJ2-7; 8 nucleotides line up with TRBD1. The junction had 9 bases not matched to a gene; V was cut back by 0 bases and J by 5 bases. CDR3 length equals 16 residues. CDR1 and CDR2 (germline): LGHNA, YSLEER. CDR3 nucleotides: TGCGCCAGCAGCCAAGATCCAGCCAGGGGGCAACACGAGCAGTACTTC. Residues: CASSQDPARGQHEQYF.

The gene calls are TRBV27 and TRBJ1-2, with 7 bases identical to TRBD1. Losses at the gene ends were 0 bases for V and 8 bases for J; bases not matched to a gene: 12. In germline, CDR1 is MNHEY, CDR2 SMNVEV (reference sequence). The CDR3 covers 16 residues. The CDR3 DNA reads TGTGCCAGCAGTTTATCCGACAGGGAGGTGCCATACGGCTACACCTTC. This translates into CASSLSDREVPYGYTF.

For the CDR3, the DNA is TGTGCCAGCAGTGTTCCGACTAGCGGCCGCACAGATACGCAGTATTTT. Amino acid sequence: CASSVPTSGRTDTQYF. The rearrangement links TRBV25-1 to TRBJ2-3; 9 bases map to TRBD2. The CDR3 has 16 residues. Per germline, CDR1 MGHDK and CDR2 SYGVNS. The V segment lost 4 bases and the J segment 1 base; nucleotides outside the gene matches: 6.

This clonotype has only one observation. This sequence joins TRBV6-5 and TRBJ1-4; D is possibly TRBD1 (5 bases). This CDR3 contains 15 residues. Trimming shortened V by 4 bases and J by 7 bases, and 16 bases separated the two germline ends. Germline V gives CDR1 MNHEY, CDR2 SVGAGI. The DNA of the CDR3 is TGTGCCAGCAGTTTCTGGGCCGGCCAGGGTGAAAAACTGTTTTTT. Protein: CASSFWAGQGEKLFF.

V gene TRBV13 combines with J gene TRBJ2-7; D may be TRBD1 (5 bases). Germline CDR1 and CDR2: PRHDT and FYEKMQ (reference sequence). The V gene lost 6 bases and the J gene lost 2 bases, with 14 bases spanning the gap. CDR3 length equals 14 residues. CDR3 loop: CASRGYRQPYEQYF. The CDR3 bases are TGTGCCAGCAGAGGATATCGACAGCCCTACGAGCAGTACTTC.

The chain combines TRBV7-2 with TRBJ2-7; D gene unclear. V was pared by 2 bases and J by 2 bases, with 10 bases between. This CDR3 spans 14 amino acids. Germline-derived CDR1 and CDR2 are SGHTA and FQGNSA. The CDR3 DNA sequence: TGTGCCAGCAGCTTAATTGGGAACGCCTACGAGCAGTACTTC. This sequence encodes CASSLIGNAYEQYF.